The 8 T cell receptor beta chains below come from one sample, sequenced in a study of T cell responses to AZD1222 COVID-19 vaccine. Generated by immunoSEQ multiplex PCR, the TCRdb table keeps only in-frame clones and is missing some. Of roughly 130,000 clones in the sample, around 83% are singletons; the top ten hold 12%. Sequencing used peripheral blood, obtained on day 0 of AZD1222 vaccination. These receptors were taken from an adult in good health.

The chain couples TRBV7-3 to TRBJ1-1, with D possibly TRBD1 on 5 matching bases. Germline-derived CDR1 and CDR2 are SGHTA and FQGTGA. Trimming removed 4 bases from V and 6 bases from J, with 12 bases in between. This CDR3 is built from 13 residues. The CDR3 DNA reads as TGTGCCAGCAGCTCTAACCGGGACTCTGAAGCTTTCTTT. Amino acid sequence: CASSSNRDSEAFF.

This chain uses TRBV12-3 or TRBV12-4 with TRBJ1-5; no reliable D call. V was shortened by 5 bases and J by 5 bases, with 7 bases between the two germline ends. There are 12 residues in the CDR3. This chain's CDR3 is CASSLPDQPQHF. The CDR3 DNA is TGTGCCAGCAGTCTCCCGGATCAGCCCCAGCATTTT.

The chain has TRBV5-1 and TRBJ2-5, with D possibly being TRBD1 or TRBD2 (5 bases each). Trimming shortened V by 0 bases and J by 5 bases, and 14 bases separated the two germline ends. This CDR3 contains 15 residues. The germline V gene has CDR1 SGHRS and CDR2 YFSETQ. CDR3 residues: CASSLGLQGGETQYF. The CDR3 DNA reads TGCGCCAGCAGCTTGGGTTTGCAGGGCGGGGAGACCCAGTACTTC.

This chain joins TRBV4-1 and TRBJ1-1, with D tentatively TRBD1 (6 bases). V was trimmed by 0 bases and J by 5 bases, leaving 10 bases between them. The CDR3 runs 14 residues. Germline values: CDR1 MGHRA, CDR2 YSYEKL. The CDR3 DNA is TGCGCCAGCAGCCAAGAGAATAGGGGGACTGAAGCTTTCTTT. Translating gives CASSQENRGTEAFF.

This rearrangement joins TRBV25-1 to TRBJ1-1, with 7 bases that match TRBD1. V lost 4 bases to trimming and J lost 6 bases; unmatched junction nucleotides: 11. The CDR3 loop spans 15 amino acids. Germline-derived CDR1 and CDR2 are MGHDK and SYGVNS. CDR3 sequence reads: CASSAFSTGEAEAFF. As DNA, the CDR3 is TGTGCCAGCAGTGCTTTCTCCACAGGGGAGGCTGAAGCTTTCTTT.

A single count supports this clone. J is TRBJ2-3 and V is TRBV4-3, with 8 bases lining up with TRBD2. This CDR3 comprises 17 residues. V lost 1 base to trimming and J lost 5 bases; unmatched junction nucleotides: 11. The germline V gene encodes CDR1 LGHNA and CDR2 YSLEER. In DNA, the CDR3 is TGCGCCAGCAGCCAAGTGGCGTCGGGGGGGCGCGTAGATACGCAGTATTTT. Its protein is CASSQVASGGRVDTQYF.

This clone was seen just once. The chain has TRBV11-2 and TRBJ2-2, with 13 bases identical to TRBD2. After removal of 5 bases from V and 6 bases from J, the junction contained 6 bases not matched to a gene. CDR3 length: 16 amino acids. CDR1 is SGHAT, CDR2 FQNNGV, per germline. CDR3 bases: TGTGCCAGCAGCCCAGGACTAGCGGGAGCCTCCGGGGAGCTGTTTTTT. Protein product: CASSPGLAGASGELFF.

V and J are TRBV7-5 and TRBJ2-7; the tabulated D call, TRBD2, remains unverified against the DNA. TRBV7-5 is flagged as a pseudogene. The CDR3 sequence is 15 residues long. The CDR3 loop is CVRSIRTSGSYEQYF. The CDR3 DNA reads TGTGTCAGAAGCATCAGGACTAGCGGGAGCTACGAGCAGTACTTC.